What follows are 9 T cell receptor beta chains derived from one specimen sequenced in a study of blood T cell repertoires in COVID-19. Measured with immunoSEQ multiplex PCR; TCRdb has only the in-frame clones, and not every one. Here the sample spans tens of thousands of clones, roughly 86% being singletons. Sequenced: peripheral blood. These receptors originate from a woman of 80 years or more in a cohort sampled during active or convalescent COVID-19.

In its sample, this clone was seen a few times. The J gene is TRBJ2-5, the V gene TRBV5-1; D may be TRBD2 (5 bases). The CDR3 runs to 14 residues. Germline CDR1 reads SGHRS; CDR2 reads YFSETQ. Trimming left V 4 bases short and J 2 bases short, with 12 bases between. Here the CDR3 DNA reads TGCGCCAGCAGCCCTGGACTCGGGCAAGAGACCCAGTACTTC. It encodes CASSPGLGQETQYF. The full variable domain, its missing parts supplied by reference TRBV5-1 and TRBJ2-5, is KAGVTQTPRYLIKTRGQQVTLSCSPISGHRSVSWYQQTPGQGLQFLFEYFSETQRNKGNFPGRFSGRQFSNSRSEMNVSTLELGDSALYLCASSPGLGQETQYFGPGTRLLVL.

The chain links TRBV6-5 to TRBJ2-6, with D unclear. The germline V and J ends were trimmed by 0 bases and 4 bases, with 7 bases remaining between them. The CDR3 contains 15 residues. CDR1 and CDR2 (germline): MNHEY, SVGAGI. CDR3 residues: CASSYSETGANVLTF. The CDR3, as DNA: TGTGCCAGCAGTTACTCGGAGACGGGGGCCAACGTCCTGACTTTC.

The CDR3 is CASVGGLSTDTQYF. The CDR3 DNA is TGTGCCAGCGTGGGGGGACTAAGCACAGATACGCAGTATTTT. This chain uses TRBV2 with TRBJ2-3; TRBD2 agrees at 7 bases. Germline values: CDR1 SNHLY, CDR2 FYNNEI. This CDR3 spans 14 amino acids. J lost 0 bases, V lost 8 bases, and 5 bases had no gene match.

The chain employs TRBV5-6 and TRBJ2-7; the D gene is possibly TRBD1 (5 bases). This CDR3 region has 15 residues. CDR1 is SGHDT, CDR2 YYEEEE, per germline. V was trimmed by 4 bases and J by 4 bases, leaving 18 bases between them. CDR3 nucleotide sequence: TGTGCCAGCAGCAGGACCCTGGGGCTAAGATACGAGCAGTACGTC. This gives the protein CASSRTLGLRYEQYV.

The V and J genes are TRBV7-9 and TRBJ1-4, with 9 bases that match TRBD1. Trimming at V came to 5 bases and at J to 8 bases, leaving 6 bases not matched to a gene. The CDR3 length is 14 residues. Germline V gives CDR1 SEHNR, CDR2 FQNEAQ (reference sequence). Here the CDR3 reads CASSPGTGKEKLFF. DNA for the CDR3: TGTGCCAGCAGCCCCGGGACAGGGAAGGAAAAACTGTTTTTT.

This clone was seen a single time. The J gene is TRBJ2-1, the V gene TRBV9; possibly TRBD2 for D (5 bases). Deletions cut 4 bases from V and 8 bases from J, with 13 bases between. Germline assignment: CDR1 SGDLS and CDR2 YYNGEE. This CDR3 region has 13 residues. Here the CDR3 reads CASSSTRGHEQFF. CDR3 nucleotide sequence: TGTGCCAGCAGCTCCACTCGGGGTCATGAGCAGTTCTTC.

The V call is TRBV19, the J call TRBJ1-2, with 11 bases matching TRBD1. This CDR3 is 14 amino acids long. V lost 8 bases, J lost 7 bases, and 9 bases stayed unmatched. Germline V lookup: CDR1 LNHDA, CDR2 SQIVND (reference sequence). This CDR3 is CASGDRGIMGGYTF. As DNA, the CDR3 is TGTGCCAGTGGGGACAGGGGGATCATGGGTGGCTACACCTTC. The full variable domain, completed using reference TRBV19 and TRBJ1-2, is DGGITQSPKYLFRKEGQNVTLSCEQNLNHDAMYWYRQDPGQGLRLIYYSQIVNDFQKGDIAEGYSVSREKKESFPLTVTSAQKNPTAFYLCASGDRGIMGGYTFGSGTRLTVV.

The chain uses TRBV28 and TRBJ1-2, with D maybe TRBD1 (5 bases). CDR3 length: 14 residues. Trimming left V 4 bases short and J 3 bases short, with 12 bases between. Germline V gene sequence: CDR1 MDHEN, CDR2 SYDVKM. The CDR3 protein is CASSSVDSYYGYTF. Here the CDR3 DNA reads TGTGCCAGCAGTTCCGTCGACAGCTACTATGGCTACACCTTC.

V is TRBV15 and J is TRBJ2-3; 9 nucleotides line up with TRBD2. CDR1 is LNHNV and CDR2 is YYDKDF in the germline V gene (reference sequence). V lost 2 bases and J lost 2; bases outside the gene matches: 2. This CDR3 comprises 15 residues. CDR3 DNA: TGTGCCACCAGCAGACTAGCGGGGATCACAGATACGCAGTATTTT. This gives the protein CATSRLAGITDTQYF.